The next 20 T cell receptor beta chains were all read from a single sample in a study of identical twins. TCRdb itself ran the 5' RACE reads through MiXCR, one entry per CDR3 protein. The sample yields some 730,000 distinct CDR3 sequences, about 20% seen once. The same sample was also used in a study of T cells expressing NK-cell markers.

Source material: PBMCs. These receptors were collected from a woman in her late teens or twenties in good health.

This clonotype was observed at least ten times. V usage is TRBV6-1 and J usage is TRBJ2-3; D is undetermined. The CDR3 contains 14 residues. V lost 4 bases and J 1 base, leaving 9 bases between the germline ends. Germline V gives CDR1 MNHNS, CDR2 SASEGT. CDR3 protein: CASSGPGRTDTQYF. The CDR3 nucleotides are TGTGCCAGCAGTGGTCCTGGTCGCACAGATACGCAGTATTTT.

In its sample, this clonotype was seen a few times. V and J are TRBV20-1 and TRBJ2-3, with D possibly being TRBD2 (5 bases). Per the germline V gene, CDR1 is DFQATT and CDR2 is SNEGSKA (reference sequence). The CDR3 has 12 amino acids. Trimming pared 0 bases from V and 7 bases from J, leaving 8 bases between. The CDR3 here is CSAREGVNTQYF. The CDR3 nucleotides are TGCAGTGCTAGAGAGGGAGTGAATACGCAGTATTTT.

This chain joins TRBV2 and TRBJ2-5; TRBD2 agrees at 8 bases. The CDR3 consists of 13 residues. CDR1 is SNHLY and CDR2 is FYNNEI in the germline V gene. V lost 3 bases and J lost 5; bases outside the gene matches: 2. The CDR3 is CASSEGLEETQYF. In DNA, the CDR3 is TGTGCCAGCAGTGAGGGACTAGAGGAGACCCAGTACTTC.

This chain links TRBV20-1 with TRBJ1-1, with D unresolved. The CDR3 is 13 amino acids. Germline V lookup: CDR1 DFQATT, CDR2 SNEGSKA (reference sequence). The V end lost 2 bases, the J end lost 6 bases, and 13 bases lay between the germline ends. The CDR3 nucleotides are TGCAGTGCTAGATCTCCGGTTGAGGCTGAAGCTTTCTTT. Protein product: CSARSPVEAEAFF.

The table lists this clonotype with a few counts. The chain carries TRBV7-2 and TRBJ2-7, with D uncertain. Between the trimmed V and J ends, which lost 1 base and 7 bases, there was a span of 8 bases. This CDR3 is 12 amino acids long. Germline V gene sequence: CDR1 SGHTA, CDR2 FQGNSA. Written as DNA, the CDR3 is TGTGCCAGCAGCTTAGTCAGGAAAGAGCAGTACTTC. Translation gives CASSLVRKEQYF.

There are a few counts of this clonotype. This rearrangement joins TRBV20-1 to TRBJ2-5; D uncertain. The CDR3 is 14 residues long. The V gene lost 6 bases and the J gene lost 3 bases, with 17 bases spanning the gap. Germline lookup yields CDR1 DFQATT and CDR2 SNEGSKA (reference sequence). The CDR3 nucleotides are TGCAGTGCCCCGAGGTCGGGTTTGGAAGAGACCCAGTACTTC. Encoded protein: CSAPRSGLEETQYF.

The chain links TRBV18 to TRBJ2-7, with a possible D match to TRBD1 (5 bases). Germline lookup yields CDR1 KGHSH and CDR2 LQKENI. This CDR3 spans 14 amino acids. Trimming removed 0 bases at V and 6 bases at J, with 12 bases between. DNA for the CDR3: TGTGCCAGCTCACCACCAGCAGGGCCCCCCGAGCAGTACTTC. This translates into CASSPPAGPPEQYF.

The chain is built from TRBV29-1 and TRBJ2-3, with D perhaps being TRBD1 or TRBD2 (6 bases each). This CDR3 comprises 16 residues. Germline-derived CDR1 and CDR2 are SQVTM and ANQGSEA. With 4 bases removed from V and 1 base from J, the gap between germline ends came to 18 bases. Here the CDR3 reads CSVGGGLEGGTDTQYF. The CDR3 DNA is TGCAGCGTTGGTGGGGGGCTTGAAGGGGGCACAGATACGCAGTATTTT.

The chain uses TRBV10-3 and TRBJ2-7, with D tentatively TRBD1 (5 bases). There are 11 residues in the CDR3. Germline lookup yields CDR1 ENHRY and CDR2 SYGVKD. Trimming removed 11 bases from V and 3 bases from J, with 11 bases in between. Written as DNA, the CDR3 is TGTGCCGCCGGACAACTCTACGAGCAGTACTTC. Its protein product is CAAGQLYEQYF.

The genes are TRBV2 and TRBJ2-3; D not resolved. The V gene's germline CDR1 is SNHLY and CDR2 FYNNEI. Trimming took off 9 bases at V and 7 bases at J, with 14 bases between the two ends. The CDR3 length is 12 residues. As DNA, the CDR3 is TGTGCCAGTTCGGATCTGGGCTATACGCAGTATTTT. Its translation is CASSDLGYTQYF.

The chain joins TRBV11-1 to TRBJ2-5; 9 bases match TRBD1. This CDR3 spans 18 amino acids. Trimming took 4 bases from V and 5 from J; bases not matched to a gene: 17. Germline V gives CDR1 SGHAT, CDR2 FQDESV (reference sequence). The DNA for the CDR3 is TGTGCCAGCAGCTCCCACCCTCAGGACAGGGGACATGGGGAGACCCAGTACTTC. Translation gives CASSSHPQDRGHGETQYF. Looking up the rest from reference TRBV11-1 and TRBJ2-5 gives the full variable domain: EAEVAQSPRYKITEKSQAVAFWCDPISGHATLYWYRQILGQGPELLVQFQDESVVDDSQLPKDRFSAERLKGVDSTLKIQPAELGDSAMYLCASSSHPQDRGHGETQYFGPGTRLLVL.

The chain employs TRBV20-1 and TRBJ1-2, with 7 bases identical to TRBD1. The CDR3 sequence is 15 residues long. CDR1 DFQATT and CDR2 SNEGSKA come from the germline V gene (reference sequence). The J segment lost 5 bases and the V segment lost 2 bases, leaving 11 bases of the junction unmatched. The CDR3 reads CSARLQQGPPYGYTF. The CDR3 DNA reads TGCAGTGCTAGACTCCAACAGGGGCCACCTTATGGCTACACCTTC.

There are a few counts of this clonotype. V usage is TRBV6-1 and J usage is TRBJ2-1; D unclear. The CDR3 runs to 18 residues. The germline V and J ends were trimmed by 6 bases and 3 bases, with 24 bases remaining between them. Germline values: CDR1 MNHNS, CDR2 SASEGT. CDR3 sequence reads: CASRNRARPAINYNEQFF. In nucleotides, the CDR3 is TGTGCCAGCAGAAACCGAGCGAGGCCGGCTATCAACTACAATGAGCAGTTCTTC.

This clonotype was counted between two and nine times. The chain couples TRBV20-1 to TRBJ1-2; 7 bases align to TRBD1. The CDR3 covers 13 residues. V lost 6 bases and J lost 7; bases outside the gene matches: 11. Germline CDR1 is DFQATT and CDR2 is SNEGSKA (reference sequence). The CDR3 DNA follows: TGCAGTGCCCCACAGGGGAGTTTGGGTGGCTACACCTTC. Its protein product is CSAPQGSLGGYTF.

This clonotype was detected only a few times. The chain uses TRBV14 and TRBJ2-1; tentative D call: TRBD1 (5 bases). From germline, CDR1 is SGHDN and CDR2 FVKESK. The length of the CDR3 is 16 residues. V dropped 5 bases and J dropped 5 bases, with 19 bases sitting between them. This CDR3 is CASSYITGRANNEQFF. The CDR3 DNA reads as TGTGCCAGCAGCTATATAACAGGTCGGGCCAACAATGAGCAGTTCTTC.

The chain links TRBV2 to TRBJ2-7; either TRBD1 or TRBD2 may supply D (5 bases each). Per germline, CDR1 SNHLY and CDR2 FYNNEI. With 6 bases removed from V and 2 bases from J, the gap between germline ends came to 14 bases. The CDR3 is 14 residues long. Here the CDR3 reads CASRFGTYAYEQYF. The CDR3, as DNA: TGTGCCAGCAGGTTCGGGACCTACGCCTACGAGCAGTACTTC.

The gene calls are TRBV29-1 and TRBJ2-1; weak D call: TRBD2 (7 bases). The CDR3 has 12 amino acids. The V end lost 4 bases, the J end lost 8 bases, and 12 bases lay between the germline ends. Germline V gene lookup returns CDR1 SQVTM and CDR2 ANQGSEA. Written as DNA, the CDR3 is TGCAGCGTTGGAGGGGGGGCCTATGAGCAGTTCTTC. It is translated as CSVGGGAYEQFF.

The chain's CDR3 is CASSATGSDGEKLFF. The DNA of the CDR3 is TGTGCCAGCAGCGCAACCGGGAGCGATGGGGAAAAACTGTTTTTT. The chain links TRBV5-5 to TRBJ1-4, with D unresolved. V was trimmed by 4 bases and J by 8 bases, leaving 18 bases between them. CDR3 size: 15 residues. Germline CDR1 and CDR2: SGHKS and YYEKEE (reference sequence).

The chain carries TRBV12-3 or TRBV12-4 and TRBJ2-5; 8 positions match TRBD1. The V gene end was trimmed by 5 bases and the J gene end by 5 bases; junction bases not matched to a gene: 10. The CDR3 sequence is 15 residues long. The CDR3 reads CASSPRTGYSETQYF. The CDR3 DNA reads TGTGCCAGCAGTCCCAGGACAGGGTATTCGGAGACCCAGTACTTC.

In its sample, this clonotype was seen a few times. V and J are TRBV7-9 and TRBJ1-3; D is unresolved. The germline CDR1 and CDR2 sequences are SEHNR and FQNEAQ (reference sequence). CDR3 size: 10 residues. V lost 10 bases, J lost 4 bases, and 5 bases lay in between. CDR3 sequence: CATFGNTIYF. CDR3 DNA sequence: TGTGCCACGTTCGGAAACACCATATATTTT.